A selection of T cell receptor beta chains follows, all from one sample in a study of blood T cell repertoires in COVID-19. TCRdb's copy holds only in-frame clones and misses some; the assay was immunoSEQ multiplex PCR. The data contain 130,000 to 150,000 clones, around 79% of them seen just once; the ten biggest clones take up around 5%. Sequencing was performed on peripheral blood. The receptors were gathered from a woman aged 65 to 85 with COVID-19, enrolled during active disease. Each CDR3 is given with its conserved first and last residue. The D gene is left open where the match is weak. Size values are once, few and many counts, or a class for expanded clones, and some rows have none.

TRBJ2-7	.	.	TRBV5-5	TGTGCCAGCAGCTTGGACAGCGACAGCTCCTACGAGCAGTACTTC	CASSLDSDSSYEQYF
TRBJ1-1	.	once	TRBV6-6	TGTGCCAGCAGTTACTCGGGCAGAGCGAACACTGAAGCTTTCTTT	CASSYSGRANTEAFF
TRBJ2-1	.	.	TRBV6-5	TGTGCCAGCAGTCAAAACAATGAGCAGTTCTTC	CASSQNNEQFF
TRBJ1-4	TRBD1	once	TRBV29-1	TGCAGCGTTGATGAGACAGGGATTAATGAAAAACTGTTTTTT	CSVDETGINEKLFF
TRBJ2-1	TRBD1	.	TRBV30	TGTGCCTGGAGTCCCATGCTGAGGTACGGGACAGGGGGCGAGGGTGAGCAGTTCTTC	CAWSPMLRYGTGGEGEQFF
TRBJ2-7	.	.	TRBV4-2	TGTGCCAGCAGCCAAGAAAGAGCTTTTGACTACGAGCAGTACTTC	CASSQERAFDYEQYF
TRBJ1-6	.	.	TRBV7-8	TGTGCCAGCAGCTTAGGCAGGCTCAGGCGTTCACCCCTCCACTTT	CASSLGRLRRSPLHF
TRBJ1-2	TRBD1	.	TRBV7-8	TGTGCCAGCAGCTTATTGGAGGGGGCTGGCTATGGCTACACCTTC	CASSLLEGAGYGYTF
TRBJ1-2	.	.	TRBV5-1	TGCGCCAGCAGCTTGGGGGGCGCCCAGGACTATGGCTACACCTTC	CASSLGGAQDYGYTF
TRBJ1-4	.	.	TRBV6-6	TGTGCCAGCAGGGACGCGGGTGAAAAACTGTTTTTT	CASRDAGEKLFF
TRBJ1-3	.	.	TRBV3-1/TRBV3-2	TGTGCCAGCAGCCAAGCAGCTACAGATCTCTCTGGAAACACCATATATTTT	CASSQAATDLSGNTIYF
TRBJ1-3	TRBD1	.	TRBV27	TGTGCCAGCAAGAGGACAGGAGGAAACACCATATATTTT	CASKRTGGNTIYF
TRBJ1-1	.	.	TRBV29-1	TGCAGCGTGACAGACTTGGTGTCTGAAGCTTTCTTT	CSVTDLVSEAFF
TRBJ2-4	.	.	TRBV5-1	TGCGCCAGCAGCGAACGAGGCGCCTGGTCCAAAAACATTCAGTACTTC	CASSERGAWSKNIQYF
TRBJ2-4	.	.	TRBV6-2/TRBV6-3	TGTGCCAGCAGTTACGGGGGGGCCCTAGCCAAAAACATTCAGTACTTC	CASSYGGALAKNIQYF
TRBJ2-7	.	.	TRBV5-1	TGCGCCAGCAGCTTGACGGGGAAAGATAGGAGAGCCTACGAGCAGTACTTC	CASSLTGKDRRAYEQYF
TRBJ2-1	.	.	TRBV5-1	TGCGCCAGCAGCCCTTTCCTTTTACAGGGATACAATGAGCAGTTCTTC	CASSPFLLQGYNEQFF
TRBJ2-3	.	.	TRBV7-9	TGTGCCAGCAGCTCGACAGAAGCCGCAGATACGCAGTATTTT	CASSSTEAADTQYF
TRBJ1-4	.	.	TRBV27	TGTGCCAGCAGCCGGGTAGAAAATGAAAAACTGTTTTTT	CASSRVENEKLFF
TRBJ2-2	.	.	TRBV24-1	TGTGCCACCAGTGACCAACAGGGAAGCAGGGAGCTGTTTTTT	CATSDQQGSRELFF
TRBJ1-5	.	.	TRBV4-1	TGCGCCAGCAGCCAAGTCAGCGGTCAGCCCCAGCATTTT	CASSQVSGQPQHF
TRBJ2-5	.	.	TRBV15	TGTGCCACCAGCAGAGGGCGGAACCAAGAGACCCAGTACTTC	CATSRGRNQETQYF
TRBJ1-2	.	.	TRBV27	TGTGCCAGCAGTTCGGCGACAGGTGGCTACACCTTC	CASSSATGGYTF
TRBJ2-2	.	.	TRBV18	TGTGCCAGCTCACCCCCGAACAGGGCCACCGGGGAGCTGTTTTTT	CASSPPNRATGELFF
TRBJ1-2	.	.	TRBV4-3	TGCGCCAGCAGCCAAGACAGCGACTATGGCTACACCTTC	CASSQDSDYGYTF
TRBJ2-1	.	once	TRBV11-2	TGTGCCAGCAGCTTAGGTCCAGACAATGAGCAGTTCTTC	CASSLGPDNEQFF
TRBJ1-1	TRBD1	.	TRBV4-2	TGTGCCAGCAGCACCCGGACAGGGGGCTACACTGAAGCTTTCTTT	CASSTRTGGYTEAFF
TRBJ2-3	.	once	TRBV6-5	TGTGCCAGCAGTTACGAAGGACGCGGGATGGATACGCAGTATTTT	CASSYEGRGMDTQYF
TRBJ1-2	.	few	TRBV3-1/TRBV3-2	TGTGCCAGCAGGCCCGGGTCCAACCTCTATGGCTACACCTTC	CASRPGSNLYGYTF
TRBJ1-4	.	.	TRBV25-1	TGTGCCAGCAGTGAGGACTCCTCTTCATATGAAAAACTGTTTTTT	CASSEDSSSYEKLFF
TRBJ1-1	.	.	TRBV28	TGTGCCAGCAGTTCTAGCACTGAAGCTTTCTTT	CASSSSTEAFF